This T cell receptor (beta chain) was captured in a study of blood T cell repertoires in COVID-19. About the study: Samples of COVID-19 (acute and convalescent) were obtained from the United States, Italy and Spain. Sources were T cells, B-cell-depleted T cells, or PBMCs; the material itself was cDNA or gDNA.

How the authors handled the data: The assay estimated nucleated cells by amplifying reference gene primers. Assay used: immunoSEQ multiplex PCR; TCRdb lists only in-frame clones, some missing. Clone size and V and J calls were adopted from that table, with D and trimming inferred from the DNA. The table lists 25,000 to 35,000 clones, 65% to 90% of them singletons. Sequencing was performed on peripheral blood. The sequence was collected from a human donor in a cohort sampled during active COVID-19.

CDR3 nucleotide sequence: TGTGCCAGCAGCGTAGCTCTCTCTACCGAAGCTTTCTTT. Its protein product is CASSVALSTEAFF. The chain is built from TRBV9 and TRBJ1-1; D is ambiguous. This CDR3 is built from 13 residues. Germline CDR1 SGDLS, CDR2 YYNGEE. Trimming removed 0 bases at V and 8 bases at J, with 11 bases between.